The 18 T cell receptor beta chains given below trace back to one sample, sequenced in a study of human T cells and chemical hapten exposure. TCRdb redid the calling of the RACE reads with MiXCR, one entry per CDR3 protein. The repertoire holds about 84,000 distinct CDR3 sequences, with 8.5% to 12% as singletons. Documented time point: patch test 2, 6 weeks after DPC sensitization. The sample's treatment: therapeutic diphenylcyclopropenone sensitization with weekly scalp DPC. Sequencing used whole blood, obtained in connection with sensitization to the hapten diphenylcyclopropenone (DPC). These receptors were taken from a woman aged 45-65 years with alopecia areata. Some clones in this sample may be carry-over from other donors' samples.

This clonotype was seen repeatedly, ten times or more. The chain recombines TRBV12-3 or TRBV12-4 with TRBJ1-1; TRBD1 is a possible D gene (5 bases). The V end lost 6 bases, the J end lost 11 bases, and 22 bases lay between the germline ends. This CDR3 has 14 residues. CDR3 coding DNA: TGTGCCAGCAGCCCCGGGGGGGTACCGAAGGGGGCTTTCTTT. This translates into CASSPGGVPKGAFF.

This clonotype has at least ten counts. The chain is built from TRBV3-1 and TRBJ2-3; TRBD2 aligns across 13 bases. Germline V gene data show CDR1 as LGHDT and CDR2 as YNNKEL (reference sequence). Losses at the gene ends were 1 base for V and 7 bases for J; bases not matched to a gene: 11. The CDR3 runs to 18 residues. CDR3 nucleotide sequence: TGTGCCAGCAGCCAAGGGACTAGCGGGAGCAGAGGGACGAATACGCAGTATTTT. This encodes CASSQGTSGSRGTNTQYF.

This clonotype has just a few counts. The chain uses TRBV7-8 and TRBJ2-6; 9 nucleotides agree with TRBD1. There are 16 residues in the CDR3. Trimming took 6 bases from V and 2 from J; bases not matched to a gene: 5. Germline V lookup: CDR1 SGHVS, CDR2 FQNEAQ. CDR3 residues: CASSRTGAAGANVLTF. The CDR3 bases are TGTGCCAGCAGTCGGACAGGGGCAGCTGGGGCCAACGTCCTGACTTTC.

Only a few counts were recorded for this clonotype. This chain connects TRBV27 to TRBJ1-1, with 7 bases matching TRBD1. Germline CDR1 reads MNHEY; CDR2 reads SMNVEV (reference sequence). This CDR3 has 15 amino acids. V trimming: 7 bases; J trimming: 4 bases; junction bases outside the gene matches: 12. The chain's CDR3 is CASIPRGGGGTEAFF. CDR3 sequence (DNA): TGTGCCAGCATTCCCAGGGGGGGCGGCGGCACTGAAGCTTTCTTT.

The chain couples TRBV3-1 to TRBJ2-4; D is unresolved. V gave up 5 bases and J gave up 2 bases, with 13 bases separating them. The CDR3 extends over 15 amino acids. Germline V gene data show CDR1 as LGHDT and CDR2 as YNNKEL (reference sequence). CDR3 loop: CASSGRAVTKNIQYF. CDR3 nucleotides: TGTGCCAGCAGCGGTCGGGCCGTCACCAAAAACATTCAGTACTTC.

This clonotype has ten or more counts. V and J are TRBV30 and TRBJ2-1; 7 bases map to TRBD2. There are 13 residues in the CDR3. CDR1 and CDR2 (germline): GTSNPN, SVGIG (reference sequence). The J segment lost 2 bases and the V segment lost 4 bases, leaving 2 bases of the junction unmatched. The CDR3 is CAWKAGTYNEQFF. In nucleotides, the CDR3 is TGTGCCTGGAAAGCGGGAACCTACAATGAGCAGTTCTTC.

This clonotype turned up a few times. The rearrangement uses TRBV29-1 and TRBJ2-1; either TRBD1 or TRBD2 may fit D (5 bases each). There are 14 residues in the CDR3. CDR1 SQVTM and CDR2 ANQGSEA come from the germline V gene. The V gene lost 2 bases and the J gene lost 3 bases, with 11 bases spanning the gap. CDR3 region: CSVESRGGYNEQFF. CDR3 DNA: TGCAGCGTTGAAAGTCGGGGCGGCTACAATGAGCAGTTCTTC.

This clonotype was seen a few times. The V and J genes are TRBV19 and TRBJ2-3; D is possibly TRBD1 (6 bases). Trimming pared 4 bases from V and 4 bases from J, leaving 18 bases between. The CDR3 totals 16 residues. CDR1 is LNHDA and CDR2 is SQIVND in the germline V gene (reference sequence). DNA of the CDR3: TGTGCCAGTAGTAAACCCCCTGGACAGATCTCAGATACGCAGTATTTT. Translating gives CASSKPPGQISDTQYF.

This clonotype was counted many times. The V and J genes are TRBV6-6 and TRBJ2-5, with 10 bases lining up with TRBD1. This CDR3 is built from 16 residues. The germline gives CDR1 MNHNY, CDR2 SVGAGI (reference sequence). V trimming: 5 bases; J trimming: 5 bases; junction bases outside the gene matches: 11. This CDR3 reads CASSASLGQGLETQYF. The CDR3 nucleotides read TGTGCCAGCAGTGCTAGCCTGGGACAGGGGTTGGAGACCCAGTACTTC.

The table lists this clonotype with a few counts. The chain combines TRBV7-9 with TRBJ2-2; weak D call: TRBD2 (6 bases). Trimming cost V 5 bases and J 4 bases, with 14 bases left between them. CDR1 SEHNR and CDR2 FQNEAQ come from the germline V gene (reference sequence). This CDR3 is built from 15 residues. CDR3 in DNA: TGTGCCAGCAGCGAAACCGGGGGAACCACCGGGGAGCTGTTTTTT. It encodes CASSETGGTTGELFF.

The rearrangement links TRBV12-3 or TRBV12-4 to TRBJ1-2, with TRBD1 matching 8 bases. V lost 6 bases to trimming and J lost 2 bases; unmatched junction nucleotides: 5. The CDR3 is 14 residues long. Here the CDR3 DNA reads TGTGCCAGCAGAGGACAGGGAGGGAACTATGGCTACACCTTC. Translation gives CASRGQGGNYGYTF.

J is TRBJ1-1 and V is TRBV4-1; D not certain. The germline V and J ends were trimmed by 0 bases and 11 bases, with 13 bases remaining between them. The CDR3 consists of 13 residues. Looked up from germline, CDR1 is MGHRA and CDR2 is YSYEKL. The CDR3 loop reads CASSQEHSRMAFF. The CDR3 DNA sequence: TGCGCCAGCAGCCAAGAGCATAGCCGGATGGCTTTCTTT.

This chain links TRBV7-6 with TRBJ2-7; 9 bases line up with TRBD2. The CDR3 sequence is 14 residues long. CDR1 and CDR2 from the germline V gene are SGHVS and FNYEAQ. J was trimmed by 6 bases and V by 4 bases; bases with no gene match: 7. The CDR3 here is CASSYSSGAGEQYF. In DNA form, the CDR3 reads TGTGCCAGCAGCTACTCTAGCGGGGCTGGCGAGCAGTACTTC.

The chain uses TRBV6-2 or TRBV6-3 and TRBJ2-2, with 8 bases that match TRBD1. CDR1 MNHEY and CDR2 SVGEGT come from the germline V gene. Germline trimming cut 2 bases from V and 4 bases from J; bases unmatched to any gene: 6. CDR3 length: 16 amino acids. The CDR3 spells CASSYEAGGFTGELFF. The CDR3 DNA reads as TGTGCCAGCAGTTACGAGGCAGGGGGCTTCACCGGGGAGCTGTTTTTT.

This clonotype occurred many times. The chain links TRBV7-9 to TRBJ1-1; no firm D call. CDR3 length: 17 residues. V shed 5 bases and J shed 0 bases, with 19 bases lying between them. CDR1 and CDR2 (germline): SEHNR, FQNEAQ (reference sequence). The CDR3 sequence: CASSLSLSRGMNTEAFF. CDR3 nucleotide sequence: TGTGCCAGCAGCCTGAGTTTGAGCCGGGGAATGAACACTGAAGCTTTCTTT.

J is TRBJ2-5 and V is TRBV21-1. TRBV21-1 is an annotated pseudogene. This CDR3 region has 14 residues. The CDR3 DNA reads TGTGCCAGCAGCAAACACGGGGACCAAGAGACCCAGTACTTC. It specifies CASSKHGDQETQYF.

This clonotype showed up just a few times. V gene TRBV27 combines with J gene TRBJ2-7; TRBD2 might be the D (5 bases). This CDR3 is 14 amino acids long. Germline V gene data show CDR1 as MNHEY and CDR2 as SMNVEV (reference sequence). V shed 3 bases and J shed 6 bases, with 15 bases lying between them. The CDR3 DNA is TGTGCCAGCAGTTTGGCGCGCGGAGGTGCCGAGCAGTACTTC. As protein: CASSLARGGAEQYF.

This clonotype is labeled medium-sized. The CDR3 here is CSVAAGSYEQYF. Here the CDR3 DNA reads TGCAGCGTTGCGGCGGGCTCCTACGAGCAGTACTTC. The rearrangement links TRBV29-1 to TRBJ2-7; TRBD2 might be the D (5 bases). CDR1 is SQVTM and CDR2 is ANQGSEA in the germline V gene. This CDR3 comprises 12 residues. Between the trimmed V and J ends, which lost 4 bases and 0 bases, there was a span of 7 bases.